These T cell receptor beta chains were read from a single sample in a study of blood T cell repertoires in COVID-19. Sequencing was performed with immunoSEQ multiplex PCR; in TCRdb, only in-frame clones are kept and a portion is missing. The data contain 90,000 to 150,000 clones, approximately 81% of them singletons. The sample was peripheral blood. Source of these receptors: an elderly woman with acute or convalescent COVID-19. Both conserved end residues are part of each CDR3. The D gene is left open where the match is weak.

D: TRBD2
V: TRBV13
J: TRBJ2-3
length: 18
DNA: TGTGCCAGCAGCTACGGGACTAGCGGGGGGCTTCTGGAAGATACGCAGTATTTT
CDR3: CASSYGTSGGLLEDTQYF

D: NA
V: TRBV7-9
J: TRBJ1-5
length: 13
DNA: TGTGCCATCACTTCGGGGTCGGAGGGGCCCCAGCATTTT
CDR3: CAITSGSEGPQHF

D: NA
V: TRBV20-1
J: TRBJ2-3
length: 15
DNA: TGCAGTGCTAGTATGCGGGTTACTAGCACAGATACGCAGTATTTT
CDR3: CSASMRVTSTDTQYF

D: NA
V: TRBV12-5
J: TRBJ1-1
length: 14
DNA: TGTGCTAGTGGTCCGACAGTTATGAACACTGAAGCTTTCTTT
CDR3: CASGPTVMNTEAFF

D: TRBD1
V: TRBV12-3/TRBV12-4
J: TRBJ2-1
length: 13
DNA: TGTGCCAGCAGTTTGGACAGGGGATTCGAGCAGTTCTTC
CDR3: CASSLDRGFEQFF

D: TRBD1
V: TRBV18
J: TRBJ1-2
length: 15
DNA: TGTGCCAGCTCACAGTCCTCGGGACAGAACTATGGCTACACCTTC
CDR3: CASSQSSGQNYGYTF

D: TRBD2
V: TRBV9
J: TRBJ2-3
length: 18
DNA: TGTGCCAGCAGCGTAGCGGGGAGCGGGAGGGCCGGCACAGATACGCAGTATTTT
CDR3: CASSVAGSGRAGTDTQYF

D: NA
V: TRBV28
J: TRBJ1-2
length: 13
DNA: TGTGCCAGCACCCTGGGAGCGAGCTATGGCTACACCTTC
CDR3: CASTLGASYGYTF

D: NA
V: TRBV4-1
J: TRBJ1-6
length: 16
DNA: TGCGCCAGCAGCCTCGGGTGGAGCTCCTATAATTCACCCCTCCACTTT
CDR3: CASSLGWSSYNSPLHF

D: NA
V: TRBV9
J: TRBJ1-5
length: 13
DNA: TGTGCCAGCAGCGGAGCCCCCGATCAGCCCCAGCATTTT
CDR3: CASSGAPDQPQHF

D: NA
V: TRBV6-1
J: TRBJ2-5
length: 17
DNA: TGTGCCAGCAGTGAAGGGGTTTTGTCAGGGGAGGGGGAGACCCAGTACTTC
CDR3: CASSEGVLSGEGETQYF